This T cell receptor (beta chain) was sequenced in a study of blood T cell repertoires in COVID-19. Study-level background: From the United States, Italy and Spain came samples of acute and convalescent COVID-19. PBMCs, B-cell-depleted T cells, or T cells were the source of the cDNA or gDNA that made up the material.

V was shortened by 3 bases and J by 10 bases, with 19 bases between the two germline ends. Per germline, CDR1 LGHNA and CDR2 YSLEER. CDR3 length equals 16 residues. Per the authors' pipeline: Estimated nucleated cell counts came from reference gene primer amplification. Method: immunoSEQ multiplex PCR; TCRdb's copy keeps in-frame clones and lacks some. The V and J calls and clone size are taken from that table; D and trimming were inferred from the DNA. The sample consists of around 700,000 clones, 80% to 90% of them appearing once. Input material: peripheral blood. The receptor was isolated from a woman aged 18-29 years with acute or convalescent COVID-19. This chain uses TRBV4-3 with TRBJ1-6; D is possibly TRBD1 (6 bases). The chain's CDR3 is CASSQVGAGEGSPLHF. As DNA, the CDR3 is TGCGCCAGCAGCCAGGTGGGGGCGGGTGAAGGCTCACCCCTCCACTTT.